The source of this T cell receptor (beta chain) is a study of graft-versus-host responses after intestinal transplantation. Study information: Recipients had multivisceral, liver-intestinal, or isolated intestinal transplants. Tacrolimus and steroids were given for around 3 years to all recipients after anti-thymocyte globulin induction. Overall study findings and caveats: Detection of GvH clones occurred in recipient marrow, and some had their first appearance in ileum or blood. Early post-transplant declines in HvG were associated with peak levels of circulating GvH clones.

The repertoire was sequenced with immunoSEQ multiplex PCR; TCRdb's copy has only in-frame clones and lacks some. Among about 39,000 clones listed, about 94% were seen once. The CDR3 is 13 amino acids. The V and J ends lost 0 bases and 8 bases, in that order; junction bases with no gene match: 1. CDR1 is SGHNT, CDR2 YYREEE, per germline (reference sequence). Only a few counts were recorded for this clone. Antigen: not known. This chain uses TRBV5-4 with TRBJ1-4; the match to TRBD1 covers 7 bases. The clonotype originates from a human donor who was the organ donor for an intestinal transplant. The source material was unstimulated CD8+ T cells sorted from spleen or lymph node cells, sampled before transplant. This CDR3 is CASSLGGGEKLFF. CDR3 bases: TGTGCCAGCAGCTTGGGAGGGGGCGAAAAACTGTTTTTT.